Listed below are T cell receptor beta chains from one sample, sequenced in a study of early T cells in non-severe SARS-CoV-2 infection. From the 5' RACE reads, TCRdb called clonotypes with MiXCR, one entry per CDR3 protein. This table holds 50,000 to 65,000 distinct CDR3 sequences, under 15% found once. The sample taken for sequencing was whole blood. The source is an adult who was a healthcare worker with PCR-confirmed SARS-CoV-2 infection or an uninfected control (not recorded which). Both conserved end residues are trimmed from each CDR3. The order of the fields is V gene, J gene, CDR3 protein.

V: TRBV6-5; J: TRBJ2-3; CDR3: ASSYSRNTDTQY
V: TRBV13; J: TRBJ1-2; CDR3: ASSRGQDDYGYT
V: TRBV5-1; J: TRBJ2-2; CDR3: ASSLGNRTNTGELF
V: TRBV7-2; J: TRBJ2-4; CDR3: ASSLVQGGDIQY
V: TRBV6-1; J: TRBJ1-3; CDR3: ASSYPVDRGSGNTIY
V: TRBV11-2; J: TRBJ2-5; CDR3: ASSVGQLKTQY
V: TRBV6-1; J: TRBJ1-6; CDR3: ASSGGTGGIVSLH
V: TRBV20-1; J: TRBJ1-1; CDR3: SARSDQTEAF
V: TRBV7-3; J: TRBJ2-7; CDR3: ASSLIGRGLGEQY
V: TRBV18; J: TRBJ2-3; CDR3: ASSPQGKGTDTQY
V: TRBV5-6; J: TRBJ2-5; CDR3: ASSFSVAGGQETQY
V: TRBV7-6; J: TRBJ1-4; CDR3: ASSPTGVTTNEKLF
V: TRBV11-1; J: TRBJ2-1; CDR3: ASSPMGDEQF
V: TRBV15; J: TRBJ1-5; CDR3: ATSRGGGHQPQH
V: TRBV13; J: TRBJ1-2; CDR3: ASSSGSLGYT
V: TRBV7-3; J: TRBJ2-3; CDR3: ASSWGDRPGDTQY
V: TRBV29-1; J: TRBJ2-2; CDR3: SVEGPSGAGELF
V: TRBV30; J: TRBJ1-2; CDR3: AWSAFLPGTGSFYGYT